Sequencing of this T cell receptor (beta chain) was carried out in a study of T cells in Graves' hyperthyroidism and ophthalmopathy. Amplification targeted TCR beta CDR3 regions from RNA transcripts. HTBI primers were employed in a first-round RT-PCR of the TCR CDR3. MiXCR, applied by TCRdb to the multiplex PCR reads, yields one record per CDR3 protein. The sample comprises about 720,000 distinct CDR3 sequences, roughly 15% of which are singletons, and around 8.1% rests with the top ten. This clonotype was seen just once. Its antigen is undetermined. Germline trimming cut 5 bases from V and 5 bases from J; bases unmatched to any gene: 10. This CDR3 comprises 16 residues. CDR1 is MGHRA, CDR2 YSYEKL, per germline. Study-wide points: Blood also contained most expanded thyroid clonotypes above 0.001.

Diagnoses rested on clinical symptoms, serum thyroxine and TRAb, thyroid ultrasound and orbital computed tomography. This clonotype was sampled from a man between 18 and 35 years old with Graves' hyperthyroidism. This rearrangement joins TRBV4-1 to TRBJ1-5; TRBD1 agrees at 9 bases. The sequencing sample was made of blood. CDR3 loop: CASSSGTGFSDQPQHF. The CDR3, as DNA: TGCGCCAGCAGCTCCGGGACAGGGTTTAGTGATCAGCCCCAGCATTTT.